The TCR beta chain under discussion was sequenced for a study of control samples from healthy donors and cancer patients. Germline loops: CDR1 MDHEN, CDR2 SYDVKM. V lost 6 bases to trimming and J lost 4 bases, with 9 bases between them. The CDR3 consists of 12 residues. The repertoire was sequenced with immunoSEQ multiplex PCR; TCRdb's copy has only in-frame clones and lacks some. This table has roughly 80,000 clones, 85% to 95% appearing once. The chain links TRBV28 to TRBJ1-1; D not resolved. Sequenced input: blood. The TCR originated in a woman aged 55-75 years in good health. In DNA form, the CDR3 reads TGTGCCAGCAGCCCTATGGGCACTGAAGCTTTCTTT. It encodes CASSPMGTEAFF.